This paragraph covers one T cell receptor beta chain sequence. TCRdb re-derived calls from the multiplex PCR reads in MiXCR, one entry per CDR3 protein. The repertoire holds some 66,000 distinct CDR3 sequences, roughly 59% seen once, with 15% to 20% in the top ten. CDR1 SGHNT and CDR2 YYREEE come from the germline V gene (reference sequence). The CDR3 contains 15 residues. Trimming cost V 5 bases and J 3 bases; bases outside gene matches: 5. This sample was taken from a study of breast tumors, draining lymph nodes, adjacent tissues. The gene calls are TRBV5-4 and TRBJ2-2; 9 bases are shared with TRBD1. This clonotype originated in a female donor with breast cancer. Some clones in this sample may be carry-over from other donors' samples. The sample taken for sequencing was breast tumor tissue. CDR3 sequence: CASSKTGGDTGELFF. The CDR3 DNA sequence: TGTGCCAGCAGTAAGACAGGGGGAGACACCGGGGAGCTGTTTTTT.